This TCR beta chain was documented in a study of cytotoxic CD8 clonotypes in ibrutinib-treated CLL. Turning to the study itself: The patients comprised roughly 10 relapsed/refractory and about 15 treatment-naive cases, roughly 18 IGHV unmutated. Samples had a mean of approximately 260,000 productive templates and around 90,000 productive rearrangements.

Produced via immunoSEQ multiplex PCR; TCRdb's table is partial and in-frame only. The data contain about 330,000 clones, over 60% of them singletons. The CDR3 has 13 residues. The germline V gene encodes CDR1 MNHNS and CDR2 SASEGT. V dropped 5 bases and J dropped 11 bases, with 19 bases sitting between them. This chain links TRBV6-1 with TRBJ2-7; the D gene is possibly TRBD1 (6 bases). The clonotype originates from a human donor with chronic lymphocytic leukemia. Sequences were derived from PBMCs, sampled after 36 months of ibrutinib treatment. CDR3 protein: CASSTDRSISEYF. The CDR3 DNA sequence: TGTGCCAGCAGTACCGACAGGTCCATATCGGAGTACTTC.